This entry features one T cell receptor beta chain sequence. The sample comes from a study of blood T cell repertoires in COVID-19. Study details: Researchers got acute and convalescent COVID-19 samples from the United States, Italy and Spain.

Per the original methods: Reference gene primer amplification in the assay estimated nucleated cell counts. Libraries were prepared by immunoSEQ multiplex PCR; TCRdb keeps only in-frame clonotypes and omits some of them. Clonal size and the V and J genes are those of that table, whereas D and trimming came from the DNA. The table records about 22,000 clones, less than 95% of them present only once. The sample comprised peripheral blood. The TCR sequence derives from a man in his 70s with acute or convalescent COVID-19.

CDR3: CASSYSGTGLVQAFF. The CDR3 nucleotides read TGTGCCAGCAGTTACTCCGGGACAGGGCTTGTGCAGGCTTTCTTT. The V call is TRBV6-2 or TRBV6-3, the J call TRBJ1-1, with 9 bases aligning to TRBD1. Germline values: CDR1 MNHEY, CDR2 SVGEGT. V shed 0 bases and J 11 bases; nucleotides not matched to a gene: 10. The CDR3 runs 15 residues.